One sample yielded the 6 T cell receptor beta chains listed below, sequenced in a study of long-term antiretroviral therapy in people with HIV. Survey level was the resolution at which the v3.0 immunoSEQ assay ran. Sequencing used immunoSEQ multiplex PCR; TCRdb keeps in-frame clones, though not all of them. The table records about 24,000 clones, 70% to 80% of them present only once. Sequences were derived from unsorted PBMCs, sampled 1.2 years after starting antiretroviral therapy. All receptors come from a woman between 40 and 55 years old with HIV.

This chain joins TRBV27 and TRBJ1-4, with a possible D match to TRBD1 (5 bases). Germline loops: CDR1 MNHEY, CDR2 SMNVEV (reference sequence). The CDR3 runs to 13 residues. V lost 1 base and J lost 5, with 5 bases in between. The CDR3 sequence is CASSLWGNEKLFF. DNA of the CDR3: TGTGCCAGCAGTTTATGGGGGAATGAAAAACTGTTTTTT.

The chain carries TRBV7-8 and TRBJ1-1; the match to TRBD1 covers 10 bases. The germline V gene has CDR1 SGHVS and CDR2 FQNEAQ. The CDR3 consists of 15 residues. V trimming: 3 bases; J trimming: 4 bases; junction bases outside the gene matches: 5. Here the CDR3 reads CASSFRTGGVTEAFF. CDR3 bases: TGTGCCAGCAGCTTCCGGACAGGGGGGGTCACTGAAGCTTTCTTT.

This chain joins TRBV12-5 and TRBJ2-3, with D possibly being TRBD2 (5 bases). Trimming removed 10 bases from V and 5 bases from J, with 13 bases in between. Germline V gene data show CDR1 as LGHNT and CDR2 as FRNRAP. The CDR3 has 12 amino acids. Here the CDR3 reads CATALSVDTQYF. The CDR3, as DNA: TGTGCTACTGCCCTTAGCGTAGATACGCAGTATTTT.

The chain recombines TRBV7-9 with TRBJ2-7; the D gene is possibly TRBD1 (6 bases). The CDR3 loop spans 15 amino acids. V was cut by 5 bases and J by 3 bases, with 17 bases left in between. Germline assignment: CDR1 SEHNR and CDR2 FQNEAQ (reference sequence). CDR3 region: CASSPGLRQVYEQYF. The CDR3 region has the DNA TGTGCCAGCAGCCCAGGCCTTAGACAGGTCTACGAGCAGTACTTC.

The chain has TRBV5-6 and TRBJ2-1, with D perhaps TRBD1 or TRBD2 (5 bases each). The CDR3 has 14 amino acids. CDR1 and CDR2 from the germline V gene are SGHDT and YYEEEE. Trimming took off 4 bases at V and 0 bases at J, with 8 bases between the two ends. CDR3 sequence (DNA): TGTGCCAGCAGCGGGGGAGTCTCCTACAATGAGCAGTTCTTC. Translation gives CASSGGVSYNEQFF.

This sequence joins TRBV18 and TRBJ1-2; TRBD1 matches 9 bases. Trimming took 3 bases from V and 1 from J; bases not matched to a gene: 3. The CDR3 loop spans 15 amino acids. Per the germline V gene, CDR1 is KGHSH and CDR2 is LQKENI. CDR3 DNA: TGTGCCAGCTCACCGGGGGACAGGGATAACTATGGCTACACCTTC. Amino acids: CASSPGDRDNYGYTF.